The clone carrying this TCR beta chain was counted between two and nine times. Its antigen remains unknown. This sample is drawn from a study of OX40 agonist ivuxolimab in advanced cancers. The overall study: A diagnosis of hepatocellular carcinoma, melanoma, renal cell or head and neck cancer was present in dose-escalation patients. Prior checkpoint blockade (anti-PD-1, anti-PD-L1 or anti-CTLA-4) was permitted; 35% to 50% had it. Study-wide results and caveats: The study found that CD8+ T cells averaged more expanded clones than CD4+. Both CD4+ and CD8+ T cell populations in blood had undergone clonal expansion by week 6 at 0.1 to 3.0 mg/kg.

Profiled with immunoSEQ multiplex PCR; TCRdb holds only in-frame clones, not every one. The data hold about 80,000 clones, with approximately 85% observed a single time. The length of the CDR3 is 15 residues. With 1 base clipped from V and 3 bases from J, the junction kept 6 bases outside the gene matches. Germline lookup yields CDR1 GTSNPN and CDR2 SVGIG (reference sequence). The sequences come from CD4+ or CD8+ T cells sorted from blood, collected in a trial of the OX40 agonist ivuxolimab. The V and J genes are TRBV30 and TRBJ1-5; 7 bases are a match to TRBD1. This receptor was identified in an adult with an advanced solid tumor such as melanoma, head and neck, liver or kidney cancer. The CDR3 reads CAWSAKQGFNQPQHF. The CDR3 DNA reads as TGTGCCTGGAGTGCGAAACAGGGGTTCAATCAGCCCCAGCATTTT.